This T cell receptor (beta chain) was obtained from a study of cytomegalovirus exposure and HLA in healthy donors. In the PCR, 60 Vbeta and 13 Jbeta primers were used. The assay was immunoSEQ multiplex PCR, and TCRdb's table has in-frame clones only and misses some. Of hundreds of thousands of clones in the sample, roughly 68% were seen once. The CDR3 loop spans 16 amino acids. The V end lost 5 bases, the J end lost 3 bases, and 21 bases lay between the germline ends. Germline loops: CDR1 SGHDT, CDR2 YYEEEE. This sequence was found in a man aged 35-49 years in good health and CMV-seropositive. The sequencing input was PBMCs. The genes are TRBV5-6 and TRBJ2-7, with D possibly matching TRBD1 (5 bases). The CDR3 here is CASSYFVQGESYEQYF. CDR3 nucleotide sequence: TGTGCCAGCAGTTACTTCGTGCAGGGTGAAAGCTACGAGCAGTACTTC.